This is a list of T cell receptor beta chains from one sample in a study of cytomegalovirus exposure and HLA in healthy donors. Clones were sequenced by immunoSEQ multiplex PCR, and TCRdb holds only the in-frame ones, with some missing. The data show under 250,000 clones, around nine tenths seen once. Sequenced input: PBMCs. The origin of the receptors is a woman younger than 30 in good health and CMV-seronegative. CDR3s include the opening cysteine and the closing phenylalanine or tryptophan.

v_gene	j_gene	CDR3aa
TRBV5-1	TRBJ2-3	CASSLGGVGTDTQYF
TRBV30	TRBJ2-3	CAWSKGRSTDTQYF
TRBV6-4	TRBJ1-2	CASSAQQGNYGYTF
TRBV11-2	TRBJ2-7	CASSFPLAGVREQYF
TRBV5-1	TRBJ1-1	CASSLGQQNTEAFF
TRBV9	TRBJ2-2	CASSGAANTGELFF
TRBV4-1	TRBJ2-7	CASSQESWLAGLEQYF
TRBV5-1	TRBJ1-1	CASSLGRGRNTEAFF
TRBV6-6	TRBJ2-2	CASSPGTSGTGELFF
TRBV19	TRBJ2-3	CASSIMGTGSTDTQYF
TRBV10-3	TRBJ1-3	CAISESPGYGNTIYF
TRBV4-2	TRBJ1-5	CASSQYGTGDVQPQHF
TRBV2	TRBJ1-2	CASSEKGNWAYGYTF
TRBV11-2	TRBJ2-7	CASSAPSGELREQYF
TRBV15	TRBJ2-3	CATSLTYSGIRTDTQYF
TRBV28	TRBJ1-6	CASNDHGGSSPLHF
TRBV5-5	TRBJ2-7	CASSLGASQISYEQYF
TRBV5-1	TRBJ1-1	CASSLEAIGGTEAFF
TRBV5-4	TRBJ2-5	CASSLGGQGYQETQYF
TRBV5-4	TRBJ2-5	CASSHNRLAGEETQYF
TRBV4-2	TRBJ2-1	CASSQGAWKEQFF
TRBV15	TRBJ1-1	CATSRGLYTANTEAFF
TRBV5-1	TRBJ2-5	CASSLDRTQETQYF
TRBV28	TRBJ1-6	CASEQTGSYNSPLHF
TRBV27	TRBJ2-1	CASSLALVGEQFF
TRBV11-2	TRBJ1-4	CASSLDQVTGREKLFF
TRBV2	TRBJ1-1	CASTQQSLNTEAFF
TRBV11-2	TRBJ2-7	CASSPPRLAPYEQYF
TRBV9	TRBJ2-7	CASSVDPGQGIYEQYF
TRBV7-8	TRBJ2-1	CASSPRGTSYNEQFF
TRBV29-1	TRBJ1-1	CSVEETGGLMNTEAFF
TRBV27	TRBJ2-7	CASSLKASGSYEQYF
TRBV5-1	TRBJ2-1	CASFRLAGVHEQFF
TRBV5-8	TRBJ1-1	CASSPGLNTEAFF
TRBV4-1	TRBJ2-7	CASSQGGTGSYEQYF
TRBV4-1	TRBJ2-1	CASSRGPGVGNEQFF
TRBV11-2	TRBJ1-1	CASSLGPGNTEAFF
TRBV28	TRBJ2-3	CASSLFGGSATDTQYF
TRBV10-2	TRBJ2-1	CASTNPRRGLGHEQFF
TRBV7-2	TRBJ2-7	CASSFTGVSYEQYF
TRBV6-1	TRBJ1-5	CASSDTGKGNQPQHF
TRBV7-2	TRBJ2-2	CASSQVLGGNTGELFF
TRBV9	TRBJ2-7	CASSPSSSYEQYF
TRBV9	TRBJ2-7	CANSVGDAGGVYEQYF
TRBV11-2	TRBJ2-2	CASSLAGGTGELFF
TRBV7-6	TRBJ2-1	CASSSRGPAGGYYNEQFF
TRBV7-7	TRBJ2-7	CASSLEDSSYEQYF
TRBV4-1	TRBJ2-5	CASSRDWGEETQYF
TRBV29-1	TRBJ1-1	CSASTGDLGEAFF
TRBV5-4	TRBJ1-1	CASSSIDPKGDTEAFF
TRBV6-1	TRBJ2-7	CASSEARVPTYEQYF
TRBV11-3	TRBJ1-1	CASSRLENTEAFF
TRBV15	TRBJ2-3	CATSRDRQGRTDTQYF
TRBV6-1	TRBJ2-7	CASSEAVTVAYEQYF
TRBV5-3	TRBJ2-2	CAILRLAENTGELFF